The source of this T cell receptor beta chain is a study of neoadjuvant anti-PD-1 for oral cavity cancer. The patients had HPV-negative, locally advanced oral cavity squamous cell carcinoma. Using immunoSEQ multiplex PCR, the repertoire was profiled, and TCRdb retains in-frame clones only, with some absent. The data show roughly 15,000 clones, approximately 70% seen once. About this clone itself: Its antigen is unknown.

Findings and limits, study-wide: Pretreatment Treg/Th17 ratio correlated inversely with post-treatment tumor clonality.

The sequence was collected from a person aged 35-79 years with oral cavity squamous cell carcinoma. This material consisted of PBMCs, taken before nivolumab (anti-PD-1) treatment.

DNA for the CDR3: TGTGCTAGTGGTTTGTTCCCCCCGGGGAACACTGAAGCTTTCTTT. Translating it yields CASGLFPPGNTEAFF. V and J are TRBV12-5 and TRBJ1-1, with D hard to call. Trimming shortened V by 2 bases and J by 1 base, and 11 bases separated the two germline ends. The CDR3 length is 15 residues. Germline assignment: CDR1 LGHNT and CDR2 FRNRAP. The whole variable domain, filled in from reference TRBV12-5 and TRBJ1-1, reads DARVTQTPRHKVTEMGQEVTMRCQPILGHNTVFWYRQTMMQGLELLAYFRNRAPLDDSGMPKDRFSAEMPDATLATLKIQPSEPRDSAVYFCASGLFPPGNTEAFFGQGTRLTVV.